The text below deals with one TCR beta chain. The antigen is unknown. 13 Jbeta primers and 60 Vbeta primers were used for the PCR. Profiled with immunoSEQ multiplex PCR; TCRdb holds only in-frame clones, not every one. Among about 170,000 clones listed, approximately 81% were seen once. It was healthy bone marrow donors who served as donors. The data were obtained in a study of cytomegalovirus exposure and HLA in healthy donors. Germline CDR1 and CDR2: SGHVS and FNYEAQ. Trimming shortened V by 3 bases and J by 4 bases, and 21 bases separated the two germline ends. This CDR3 has 17 residues. Study observations and caveats: Analysis was carried out at a later point, and it linked a missense DCLRE1C variant to TCR beta V- and J-gene trimming. When a later analysis was performed, an Asian-associated ancestry cluster reportedly had fewer N-insertions than the roughly 700-donor mean. In a later analysis, HLA-C alleles had the fewest associated TCRs, DRB1 alleles the most.

The receptor was derived from a man younger than 45 in good health and CMV-seropositive. The sequencing input was PBMCs. The chain combines TRBV7-6 with TRBJ2-5; D is possibly TRBD1 (8 bases). The CDR3 bases are TGTGCCAGCAGCTTCCCCCTCGGGACAGGCGGGGGAGAGACCCAGTACTTC. Protein: CASSFPLGTGGGETQYF. The variable domain in full, completed from reference TRBV7-6 and TRBJ2-5, reads GAGVSQSPRYKVTKRGQDVALRCDPISGHVSLYWYRQALGQGPEFLTYFNYEAQQDKSGLPNDRFSAERPEGSISTLTIQRTEQRDSAMYRCASSFPLGTGGGETQYFGPGTRLLVL.